The entry below gives a single T cell receptor (beta chain) sequence along with its context. Measured with immunoSEQ multiplex PCR; TCRdb has only the in-frame clones, and not every one. In the table there are 55,000 to 75,000 clones, about nine tenths of which are singletons. This sample was taken from a study of blood T cell repertoires in COVID-19. In the study overall: Whether acute or convalescent, the COVID-19 samples came from the United States, Italy and Spain. T cells, B-cell-depleted T cells, or PBMCs provided the cDNA or gDNA that served as material.

Losses at the gene ends were 4 bases for V and 2 bases for J; bases not matched to a gene: 8. The germline V gene has CDR1 SGHRS and CDR2 YFSETQ. The CDR3 spans 15 residues. The clonotype was recovered from a man aged 50-60 years with active COVID-19. The chain employs TRBV5-1 and TRBJ2-7, with TRBD1 matching 8 bases. The sequenced sample consisted of peripheral blood. CDR3 protein: CASSPGQGEAYEQYF. The CDR3 nucleotides are TGCGCCAGCAGCCCCGGACAGGGTGAAGCCTACGAGCAGTACTTC.